This T cell receptor beta chain was captured in a study of blood T cells in healthy people across ages. A second roughly 6 to 11 cycle PCR used barcoded and J-beta primers. TCRdb fed the 5' RACE reads into MiXCR, producing one record per CDR3 protein. The sample includes around 1,000,000 distinct CDR3 sequences, around 27% of them seen just once. These data also formed part of another study, on T cells of mothers and their children. That paper notes: Donors comprised a few healthy Caucasian mothers plus their six children.

Sample: blood. The TCR sequence derives from a girl aged 2-10 years in good health.

Here the CDR3 DNA reads TGTGCCAGCAGTTACCGGCCTACAGGGGCCAAAAACATTCAGTACTTC. Translation gives CASSYRPTGAKNIQYF. This chain links TRBV6-5 with TRBJ2-4; tentatively, D is TRBD1 (6 bases). CDR3 length: 16 amino acids. Germline values: CDR1 MNHEY, CDR2 SVGAGI. Trimming removed 2 bases at V and 1 base at J, with 12 bases between.